This TCR beta chain was documented in a study of T cells in localized non-small cell lung cancer. Study observations and caveats: With higher T cell density in blood came longer overall survival. A single tumor region was sequenced, leaving heterogeneity possible.

Profiled with immunoSEQ multiplex PCR; TCRdb holds only in-frame clones, not every one. In the table there are approximately 140,000 clones, 70% to 90% of which are singletons. This CDR3 contains 14 residues. V lost 0 bases, J lost 6 bases, and 12 bases lay in between. Germline CDR1 PRHDT, CDR2 FYEKMQ (reference sequence). A word on this clone: Its antigen is undetermined.

This TCR was sampled from a female donor older than 55 with stage I lung adenocarcinoma. The chain combines TRBV13 with TRBJ2-7; D uncertain. Sequences were derived from peripheral blood, sampled before any cancer treatment. CDR3 sequence reads: CASSLGQVGTEQYF. The CDR3 DNA sequence: TGTGCCAGCAGCTTAGGCCAGGTAGGAACCGAGCAGTACTTC.